This entry lists 29 T cell receptor beta chains sequenced from one sample in a study of tumor-infiltrating lymphocytes in primary liver carcinoma (dated by TCRdb to 2015 to 2018). Blood RNA was extracted from unsorted whole blood using TRIzol reagent, and germline DNA was obtained with the DNeasy Blood & Tissue kit. Sequenced using an Illumina HiSeq 2500. Using a constant-region primer and ProtoScript II reverse transcriptase, TCRbeta-specific cDNA was reverse-transcribed from around 520 ng total RNA. Construction of the TCRbeta libraries relied on three nested rounds of multiplex PCR, following a slightly modified ARM-PCR procedure. The first two PCR rounds used multiplex TRBV1-TRBV30 forward primers with a Cbeta reverse primer, each for 10 cycles. TCRdb's own reprocessing of the public reads used fastp at Q25 and MiXCR and kept productive beta chains. Records with the same CDR3 protein are collapsed into one entry carrying the most frequent genes and DNA. This sample holds approximately 320,000 distinct CDR3 sequences; about three fifths were observed only once. The ten largest clones add up to about a sixth of the sample.

Sequenced sample: peripheral blood. The receptors here all came from a woman aged 25 to 39 with primary liver carcinoma and hepatitis B virus infection.

Concerning this clonotype itself: At one end, the junction sequence differs from germline, possibly due to a read error. J is TRBJ2-7 and V is TRBV6-2 or TRBV6-3; 8 bases are a match to TRBD2. Germline V gene lookup returns CDR1 MNHEY and CDR2 SVGEGT. The CDR3 sequence is 16 residues long. For the CDR3, the DNA is TGTCCCAGCAGTCCCATACCGACTAGCGCTGGCTACGAGCAGTACTTC. Amino acid sequence: CPSSPIPTSAGYEQYF.

With respect to this clonotype: The CDR3 does not end in the conserved phenylalanine or tryptophan, so this is likely a read error. The chain joins TRBV4-2 to TRBJ2-3, with TRBD2 matching 11 bases. In germline, CDR1 is LGHNA, CDR2 YNFKEQ. J was trimmed by 2 bases and V by 1 base; bases with no gene match: 14. The CDR3 has 20 residues. CDR3 residues: CASSQVLAGVSPVDTDTQYY. Here the CDR3 DNA reads TGTGCCAGCAGCCAAGTACTAGCGGGAGTCTCCCCTGTTGACACAGATACGCAGTATTAT.

Concerning this clonotype itself: The germline gene is not matched at one end of the junction; a read error may be the cause. This sequence joins TRBV12-3 or TRBV12-4 and TRBJ1-1; possible D gene TRBD1, 5 bases. The CDR3 has 14 amino acids. CDR3: CANSSGSMNIEAFF. CDR3 bases: TGTGCCAACAGTTCAGGGTCGATGAACATTGAAGCTTTCTTT.

This clonotype was detected only a few times. In this CDR3 the conserved last residue, phenylalanine or tryptophan, is missing, so a read error is likely. V gene TRBV29-1 combines with J gene TRBJ2-3, with 7 bases identical to TRBD1. This CDR3 is 14 amino acids long. From germline, CDR1 is SQVTM and CDR2 ANQGSEA. V lost 1 base and J lost 5; bases outside the gene matches: 6. CDR3 protein: CSVEVAGGRDTQYL. The DNA for the CDR3 is TGCAGCGTTGAAGTTGCAGGGGGAAGAGATACGCAGTATCTT.

This clonotype has at least ten counts. J is TRBJ1-1 and V is TRBV11-1, with a possible D match to TRBD1 (5 bases). V was clipped by 1 base and J by 4 bases, with 10 bases between them. This CDR3 has 14 amino acids. Looked up from germline, CDR1 is SGHAT and CDR2 is FQDESV (reference sequence). The CDR3 region has the DNA TGTGCCAGCAGCTTAGGGGGGAAGGGCACTGAAGCTTTCTTT. It translates to CASSLGGKGTEAFF.

This clonotype is a singleton in its sample. Here the CDR3 reads CAWSFSGTGGLQYF. The CDR3 nucleotides read TGTGCCTGGAGTTTCTCCGGGACGGGGGGGCTCCAGTACTTC. The chain has TRBV30 and TRBJ2-5; 8 positions match TRBD2. The CDR3 runs to 14 residues. V trimming: 2 bases; J trimming: 10 bases; junction bases outside the gene matches: 12. Germline lookup yields CDR1 GTSNPN and CDR2 SVGIG (reference sequence).

The rearrangement uses TRBV28 and TRBJ1-5; D remains unclear. The CDR3 runs to 12 residues. Germline V gene sequence: CDR1 MDHEN, CDR2 SYDVKM. The V gene lost 8 bases and the J gene lost 2 bases, with 7 bases spanning the gap. CDR3 in amino acids: CASSGGNQPQHF. CDR3 coding DNA: TGTGCCAGCTCCGGTGGCAATCAGCCCCAGCATTTT. The full variable domain, its missing parts supplied by reference TRBV28 and TRBJ1-5, is DVKVTQSSRYLVKRTGEKVFLECVQDMDHENMFWYRQDPGLGLRLIYFSYDVKMKEKGDIPEGYSVSREKKERFSLILESASTNQTSMYLCASSGGNQPQHFGDGTRLSIL.

Points on this clonotype: Sequence at one end of the junction differs from germline and may be a read error. The CDR3 sequence is CARSLRWDVSDGYTF. For the CDR3, the DNA is TGTGCCAGATCACTCCGTTGGGACGTCTCTGATGGCTACACCTTC. This chain joins TRBV18 and TRBJ1-2; D is possibly TRBD1 (5 bases). The CDR3 is 15 amino acids. The V gene's germline CDR1 is KGHSH and CDR2 LQKENI.

Comments on this clonotype: This may arise from a read error, as a much more abundant clone is one base away. The chain uses TRBV29-1 and TRBJ1-1; D uncertain. Trimming pared 3 bases from V and 0 bases from J, leaving 17 bases between. This CDR3 has 16 residues. Germline values: CDR1 SQVTM, CDR2 ANQGSEA. The CDR3: CSVEVGLHNMNTEAFF. The CDR3 coding sequence is TGCAGCGTTGAGGTGGGCCTCCACAACATGAACACTGAAGCTTTCTTT.

This clonotype was seen only a few times. The chain is built from TRBV6-1 and TRBJ1-5; perhaps TRBD1 as D (5 bases). Germline lookup yields CDR1 MNHNS and CDR2 SASEGT. V was shortened by 3 bases and J by 4 bases, with 7 bases between the two germline ends. The CDR3 is 13 residues long. CDR3 DNA sequence: TGTGCCAGCAGTGAGGCAGGGAATCAGCCCCAGCATTTT. This translates into CASSEAGNQPQHF.

This clonotype was counted a few times. V and J are TRBV7-8 and TRBJ2-1; TRBD2 matches 8 bases. This CDR3 spans 18 amino acids. Germline assignment: CDR1 SGHVS and CDR2 FQNEAQ. V shed 2 bases and J 0 bases; nucleotides not matched to a gene: 9. The CDR3: CASSLRTQRGSSYNEQFF. CDR3 sequence (DNA): TGTGCCAGCAGCTTACGGACCCAGCGGGGGAGCTCCTACAATGAGCAGTTCTTC.

With respect to this clonotype: This may be a read error, as it is one base from a much larger clone. The CDR3 does not end in the conserved phenylalanine or tryptophan, so this is likely a read error. This chain joins TRBV5-4 and TRBJ2-5; no clear D. Germline-derived CDR1 and CDR2 are SGHNT and YYREEE (reference sequence). V gave up 4 bases and J gave up 5 bases, with 12 bases separating them. CDR3 length equals 13 residues. The CDR3 protein is CASSRADLETQYL. CDR3 in DNA: TGTGCCAGCAGCCGGGCTGATTTGGAGACCCAGTACTTA.

The gene calls are TRBV28 and TRBJ2-1; TRBD2 might be the D (6 bases). Germline values: CDR1 MDHEN, CDR2 SYDVKM. V shed 3 bases and J shed 7 bases, with 19 bases lying between them. This CDR3 is 16 amino acids long. The CDR3 reads CASSFPKGLQSNEQFF. In nucleotides, the CDR3 is TGTGCCAGCAGTTTTCCCAAGGGACTCCAGTCGAATGAGCAGTTCTTC.

On this clonotype itself: One end of the junction varies from germline; a read error may be responsible. V gene TRBV7-8 combines with J gene TRBJ1-5; D possibly corresponds to TRBD1 (6 bases). CDR3 length: 14 amino acids. The germline gives CDR1 SGHVS, CDR2 FQNEAQ. In nucleotides, the CDR3 is TGTGCCAGGAGCTTAGGGGGAGGGCCCACCCGGGAGTATTTT. Translated: CARSLGGGPTREYF.

This clonotype was seen only a few times. The J gene is TRBJ2-7, the V gene TRBV25-1, with D possibly matching TRBD1 (5 bases). The CDR3 is made up of 15 amino acids. The germline V gene encodes CDR1 MGHDK and CDR2 SYGVNS. The V end lost 3 bases, the J end lost 0 bases, and 12 bases lay between the germline ends. CDR3 DNA: TGTGCCAGCAGTGAGGCCGGACACTTCTCCTACGAGCAGTACTTC. Translating it yields CASSEAGHFSYEQYF.

Worth noting for this clonotype: A clone one base away is much larger, so this may be a read error. The V and J genes are TRBV6-2 or TRBV6-3 and TRBJ2-7, with TRBD2 matching over 10 bases. The V gene's germline CDR1 is MNHEY and CDR2 SVGEGT. CDR3 length: 13 residues. For the CDR3, the DNA is TGTGACACCTTAGCGGGAGGACCCTACGAGCAGTACTTC. Translation: CDTLAGGPYEQYF.

The sample holds a few counts of this clonotype. The J gene is TRBJ2-2, the V gene TRBV6-5, with TRBD1 matching over 7 bases. The CDR3 loop spans 13 amino acids. Looked up from germline, CDR1 is MNHEY and CDR2 is SVGAGI. The trim removed 6 bases at V and 6 bases at J, leaving 4 bases unmatched. This chain's CDR3 is CASRPGQPGELFF. CDR3 nucleotide sequence: TGTGCCAGCAGGCCGGGACAGCCCGGGGAGCTGTTTTTT.

The chain employs TRBV4-1 and TRBJ2-7; TRBD2 matches 9 bases. The germline gives CDR1 MGHRA, CDR2 YSYEKL. J was trimmed by 3 bases and V by 0 bases; bases with no gene match: 12. The CDR3 length is 18 residues. DNA of the CDR3: TGCGCCAGCAGCCAAGAATGGGGACTAGCTTTAGGATACTACGAGCAGTACTTC. This translates into CASSQEWGLALGYYEQYF.

As regards this clonotype: A single base separates this from a much larger clone, so it may be a read error. This chain joins TRBV6-6 and TRBJ2-1; D not resolved. With 2 bases removed from V and 9 bases from J, the gap between germline ends came to 11 bases. Germline lookup yields CDR1 MNHNY and CDR2 SVGAGI (reference sequence). The CDR3 runs 13 residues. The CDR3 DNA is TGTGCCAGCAGTTACGCCGGTCGGGTTGAGCAGTTCTTC. Translating gives CASSYAGRVEQFF.

Comment on this clonotype: A single base separates this from a much larger clone, so it may be a read error. The chain has TRBV7-9 and TRBJ2-2; TRBD1 aligns across 9 bases. CDR3 length: 15 residues. From germline, CDR1 is SEHNR and CDR2 FQNEAQ (reference sequence). CDR3: CAGSTGTGITEELFF. In DNA form, the CDR3 reads TGTGCCGGATCAACCGGGACAGGGATAACCGAGGAGCTGTTTTTT.

This clonotype has only a few counts. The chain couples TRBV12-3 or TRBV12-4 to TRBJ2-3; possibly TRBD1 for D (6 bases). V lost 2 bases and J 2 bases, leaving 11 bases between the germline ends. The CDR3 is made up of 15 amino acids. The CDR3 DNA is TGTGCCAGCAGTTTACAGGGGCCCTTCACAGATACGCAGTATTTT. Translated, it gives CASSLQGPFTDTQYF.

This sequence joins TRBV6-1 and TRBJ1-1, with D possibly being TRBD1 (5 bases). Trimming took off 7 bases at V and 8 bases at J, with 14 bases between the two ends. CDR3 length equals 12 residues. Per germline, CDR1 MNHNS and CDR2 SASEGT. CDR3: CASTLGVAEAFF. Here the CDR3 DNA reads TGTGCCAGCACCCTGGGGGTGGCGGAAGCTTTCTTT.

Comment on this clonotype: A much larger clone lies a single base off, so this may be a read error. The chain combines TRBV4-3 with TRBJ2-7; TRBD1 might be the D (6 bases). The CDR3 loop spans 14 amino acids. Germline V lookup: CDR1 LGHNA, CDR2 YSLEER. V shed 6 bases and J shed 8 bases, with 20 bases lying between them. The CDR3 coding sequence is TGCGCCAGCAGACTTAGGGACAATTTCGGCAAGCAGTACTTC. Amino acids: CASRLRDNFGKQYF.

This clonotype was recorded many times. Here the CDR3 reads CASSQPLAVTNEQFF. The CDR3 DNA reads as TGCGCCAGCAGCCAACCGCTAGCGGTAACAAATGAGCAGTTCTTC. The chain joins TRBV4-1 to TRBJ2-1; 7 nucleotides line up with TRBD2. V was pared by 2 bases and J by 7 bases, with 8 bases of the junction left unmatched. CDR3 size: 15 residues. CDR1 and CDR2 (germline): MGHRA, YSYEKL.

A few counts support this clonotype. The chain combines TRBV30 with TRBJ2-1; the D gene is possibly TRBD1 (5 bases). Germline V CDR1 and CDR2: GTSNPN, SVGIG (reference sequence). The CDR3 totals 16 residues. The CDR3: CAMNTHRQALGDEQFF. DNA for the CDR3: TGTGCAATGAACACCCATAGGCAGGCCCTAGGGGATGAGCAGTTCTTC.

Details on this clonotype: One junction end does not reproduce the germline sequence, and a read error may be involved. The V call is TRBV11-3, the J call TRBJ2-7; D is ambiguous. The CDR3 runs 14 residues. Germline V gene sequence: CDR1 SGHNT, CDR2 YENEEA. CDR3 coding DNA: TGTGCCAGCGGCTTAGACGGCCACTCCTACGAGCAGTACTTT. Protein: CASGLDGHSYEQYF.

Concerning this clonotype itself: Since a much larger clone is just one base distant, this may be a read error. This chain links TRBV6-5 with TRBJ1-6, with D hard to call. Germline loops: CDR1 MNHEY, CDR2 SVGAGI. The CDR3 is made up of 15 amino acids. In DNA form, the CDR3 reads TGTACCAGCAGTCTCGATGGAGGGAATAATTCACCCCTCCACTTT. Protein: CTSSLDGGNNSPLHF.

This sequence joins TRBV6-2 or TRBV6-3 and TRBJ2-1, with D unclear. V lost 5 bases, J lost 2 bases, and 16 bases lay in between. The CDR3 contains 16 residues. Germline CDR1 reads MNHEY; CDR2 reads SVGEGT. The CDR3 here is CASSTLRRPPYNEQFF. The CDR3 region has the DNA TGTGCCAGCAGTACCCTTCGACGGCCACCCTACAATGAGCAGTTCTTC.

This clonotype appeared once. This may stem from a read error, because a much larger clone lies one nucleotide away. The rearrangement links TRBV6-1 to TRBJ2-7; 11 bases line up with TRBD2. J lost 3 bases, V lost 6 bases, and 7 bases had no gene match. The CDR3 covers 15 residues. Germline values: CDR1 MNHNS, CDR2 SASEGT. DNA for the CDR3: TGTGCCAGCAGCCCGACTAGCGGGACAGTCTACGAGCAGTACTTC. Translating it yields CASSPTSGTVYEQYF.